Sequencing of this T cell receptor (beta chain) was carried out in a study of cytomegalovirus exposure and HLA in healthy donors. Germline CDR1 and CDR2: LGHNA and YNFKEQ. V lost 4 bases, J lost 7 bases, and 14 bases lay in between. CDR3 length equals 15 residues. The primer mix had 60 Vbeta and 13 Jbeta primers. TCRdb's copy holds only in-frame clones and misses some; the assay was immunoSEQ multiplex PCR. Its table records some 33,000 clones. Study results and limitations: For presence/absence analyses, sequencing depth was assumed to be roughly uniform across donors. Reports state that TCR beta sequences accurately predicted most subjects' HLA-A and HLA-B alleles.

These donors, healthy bone marrow donors, were studied. As for this clone: Antigen: not known.

Sequenced: PBMCs. The receptor was isolated from a female donor in good health and CMV-seronegative. The rearrangement links TRBV4-2 to TRBJ1-6, with unresolved D. CDR3 loop: CASSLLTESNSPLHF. The CDR3 nucleotides read TGTGCCAGCAGCCTACTAACGGAGAGCAATTCACCCCTCCACTTT.